The source of this TCR beta chain is a study of beta chain features in type 1 diabetes (dated 2018 in TCRdb). For context, the study as a whole: Patients and healthy donors did not differ in mean age, gender distribution, total cell number or subset yield. In the study, TCRB repertoires of sorted circulating CD4+ T cell subsets from recently diagnosed type 1 diabetes patients were compared with those of matched healthy donors. A total of over 95,000,000 sorted cells were examined across all samples, and RNA yield correlated strongly with the number of cells per subset. Naive and central memory subsets were obtained from all 28 donors, but regulatory and stem cell-like memory subsets were isolated from only 8 patients and 8 healthy donors.

The junction carries 11 bases between V and J, which are trimmed by 7 bases and 1 base respectively. Taken from cysteine to phenylalanine, the CDR3 has 13 residues. Only the CDR3 portion is preserved as DNA: 39 bases, with reading frame beginning at the first base. The germline V gene provides CDR1 SQVTM and CDR2 ANQGSEA. Each donor gave one peripheral blood draw, roughly 120 mL on average, collected into heparinised tubes. Using a panel that included CD45RO, CCR7, CD25, CD127, CD95 and CD27, naive, central memory, regulatory and stem cell-like memory CD4+ T cells were sorted on a BD FACSAria II. Purity was above 95% for every sorted population. PBMCs were isolated immediately by Lymphoprep density gradient centrifugation and stained directly without culture. So that batch effects would be minimized, each experiment stained and sorted samples in pairs, pairing one healthy donor with one patient. All of the isolated RNA was reverse transcribed with the High Capacity cDNA Reverse Transcription Kit, so expressed TCRB transcripts were sequenced. Naive, central memory and regulatory T cell samples underwent deep immunoSEQ sequencing, averaging around 4 million total reads per sample. After sorted cells were lysed in RLT buffer, RNA was extracted with DNase-treated RNeasy Micro or Mini kits, with the choice depending on cell number. To prevent cross-contamination, every cell subset was processed on its own, while patient and healthy donor samples were processed together. Using the immunoSEQ multiplex PCR, TCRB sequences were amplified from cDNA into 87-bp fragments spanning the CDR3 region. Amplicons were sequenced on the Illumina HiSeq platform. The study's own analysis went as follows. Synthetic template baselines were used to correct PCR bias computationally, reads within Hamming distance 2 were collapsed, and singletons that could not be merged were discarded. Reads were aligned against IMGT to assign V, D and J genes, CDR3 length and insertions or deletions at six rearrangement sites. Clonotype counts were normalized to sorted cell number within each subset before computing true diversity and Gini coefficients with the tcR R package. The overlap coefficient, calculated on TCRB nucleotide sequences, was used to measure repertoire sharing. Out-of-frame TCRB sequences from naive cells were analyzed to stand in for the pre-selection repertoire. Drawn from immuneACCESS, this table holds only the in-frame rearrangements with V and J called that TCRdb kept. Clones are partly lost; checked studies trace under half to an unresolved V gene and leave the rest unexplained. V and J calls plus clone size are reproduced from that table; the DNA served to infer D and trimming. The sample table shows roughly 230,000 clones, and over 8.5% are seen once. The top ten hold under 0.035% of the sample.

This clone showed up just a few times. Its antigen is not yet known. Base-call qualities are not available, and no considerably larger clone is one nucleotide away. General conclusions and limits of the study: PCR may preferentially amplify shorter templates, but because patient and control samples were amplified and corrected together, any resulting skew would affect both groups equally. Naive, central memory and regulatory TCRB repertoires appeared to be more similar among patients than among healthy donors. Patients with type 1 diabetes made fewer insertions and deleted more nucleotides at VDJ recombination sites, implying thymic rearrangement abnormalities. Because cDNA was sequenced instead of genomic DNA, activated cells with high expression could be over-represented, although the groups did not differ in activation or CD3 levels. HLA sub-analyses involved small numbers of individuals, so any influence of HLA type on TCRB rearrangement remained unresolved. In all four CD4+ subsets, TCRB CDR3 length was moderately but significantly shorter in type 1 diabetes patients.

Rearrangement joined TRBV29-1 to TRBJ2-4; confidence is insufficient to name the D gene. This receptor was identified in a woman between 18 and 29 years old in good health. The sample comprised naive CD4+ T cells from blood. Per the publication, the cell subset or site label means: true naive CD4+ T cells. The CDR3: CSAQSRAKNIQYF. In nucleotides, the sequence is TGCAGCGCCCAATCACGGGCCAAAAACATTCAGTACTTC.